This record covers a single T cell receptor (beta chain). This specimen comes from a study of blood T cell repertoires in COVID-19. TCRdb's table, derived via immunoSEQ multiplex PCR, lists solely in-frame clones and lacks some. The sample yields more than 200,000 clones, 70% to 85% seen once. The CDR3 is 14 residues long. J gave up 5 bases and V 3 bases, and 6 bases lay outside the gene matches. The germline V gene has CDR1 ENHRY and CDR2 SYGVKD. The TCR was taken from an older man with acute or convalescent COVID-19. Sequencing was carried out using peripheral blood. The chain has TRBV10-3 and TRBJ1-1; 7 bases map to TRBD1. In DNA form, the CDR3 reads TGTGCCATCAGTGATAGGGGGCTGTTTACTGAAGCTTTCTTT. Its protein is CAISDRGLFTEAFF.